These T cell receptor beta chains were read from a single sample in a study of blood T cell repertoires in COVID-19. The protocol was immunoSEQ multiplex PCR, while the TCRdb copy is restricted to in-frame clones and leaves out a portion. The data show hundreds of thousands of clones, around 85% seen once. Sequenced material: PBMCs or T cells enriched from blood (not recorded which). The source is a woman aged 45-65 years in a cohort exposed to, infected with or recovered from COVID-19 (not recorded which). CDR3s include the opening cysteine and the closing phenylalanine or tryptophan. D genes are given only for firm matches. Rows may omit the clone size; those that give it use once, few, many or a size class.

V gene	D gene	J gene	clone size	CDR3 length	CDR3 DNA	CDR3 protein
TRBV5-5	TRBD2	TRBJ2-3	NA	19	TGTGCCAGCAGCTTAAAGGCAGCGGGGGGAAGGTTGGGCACAGATACGCAGTATTTT	CASSLKAAGGRLGTDTQYF
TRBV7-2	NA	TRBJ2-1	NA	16	TGTGCCAGCAGCTTATCATTAGCGGTCTCCTACAATGAGCAGTTCTTC	CASSLSLAVSYNEQFF
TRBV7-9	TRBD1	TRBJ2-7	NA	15	TGTGCCAGCAGCTTAGATCCGAGACAGGGCCACGAGCAGTACTTC	CASSLDPRQGHEQYF
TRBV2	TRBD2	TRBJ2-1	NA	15	TGTGCCAGCAGTGAGACTAGCGGGGGGGCCCCTGAGCAGTTCTTC	CASSETSGGAPEQFF
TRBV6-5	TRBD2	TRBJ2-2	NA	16	TGTGCCAGCAGTTCAGTAGCGGGGGGGCCGGTCGGGGAGCTGTTTTTT	CASSSVAGGPVGELFF
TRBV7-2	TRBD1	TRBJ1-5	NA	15	TGTGCCAGCAGCTTACGGACAGGGGAGGGACAGCCCCAGCATTTT	CASSLRTGEGQPQHF
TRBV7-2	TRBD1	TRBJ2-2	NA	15	TGTGCCAGCAGAGGGACAGGGCTGGACACCGGGGAGCTGTTTTTT	CASRGTGLDTGELFF
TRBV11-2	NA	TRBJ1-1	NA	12	TGTGCCAGCAGCCGCGGGAGGTCCGAAGCTTTCTTT	CASSRGRSEAFF
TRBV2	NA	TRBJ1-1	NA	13	TGTGCCAACCTCCGAGAGGTGGACACTGAAGCTTTCTTT	CANLREVDTEAFF
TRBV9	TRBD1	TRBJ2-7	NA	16	TGTGCCAGCAGTCCCGGCGTCGGGGCAGGGGGAGACGAGCAGTACTTC	CASSPGVGAGGDEQYF
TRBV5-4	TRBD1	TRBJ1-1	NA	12	TGTGCCAGCAGCTTGTCGGACAGGGAAGCTTTCTTT	CASSLSDREAFF
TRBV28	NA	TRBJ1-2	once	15	TGTGCCAGCAGTTTAGCGGCGGGGGCGAACGATGGCTACACCTTC	CASSLAAGANDGYTF
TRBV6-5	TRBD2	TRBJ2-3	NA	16	TGTGCCAGCAGTTACTCTGCTAGCGGGGAGCCAGATACGCAGTATTTT	CASSYSASGEPDTQYF
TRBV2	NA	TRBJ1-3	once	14	TGTGCCAGCATTGGACAGTCCCCTGGAAACACCATATATTTT	CASIGQSPGNTIYF
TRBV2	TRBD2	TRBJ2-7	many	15	TGTGCCAGCAGTGAAGACCCGGGGACTAGCGCCGAGCAGTACTTC	CASSEDPGTSAEQYF
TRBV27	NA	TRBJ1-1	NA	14	TGTGCCAGCAGTTTATCAGGGGCGAACACTGAAGCTTTCTTT	CASSLSGANTEAFF
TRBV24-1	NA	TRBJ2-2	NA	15	TGTGCCAGGCCGGGTGGGGGGTCGAACACCGGGGAGCTGTTTTTT	CARPGGGSNTGELFF
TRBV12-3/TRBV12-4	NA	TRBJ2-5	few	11	TGTGCCAGCAGGGCGGGGGAGACCCAGTACTTC	CASRAGETQYF
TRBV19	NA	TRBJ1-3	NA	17	TGTGCCAGTAGTATTGCACAAGGGGCTTTCTCTGGAAACACCATATATTTT	CASSIAQGAFSGNTIYF
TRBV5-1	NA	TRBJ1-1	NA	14	TGCGCCAGCAGCTTGGGACAGACGAACACTGAAGCTTTCTTT	CASSLGQTNTEAFF
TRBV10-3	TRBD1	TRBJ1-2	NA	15	TGTGCCATCAGTGCCTCAACAGGACAGGCTAGCGGCTACACCTTC	CAISASTGQASGYTF
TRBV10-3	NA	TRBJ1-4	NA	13	TGTGCCACCACAAACAGGGTTAATGAAAAACTGTTTTTT	CATTNRVNEKLFF
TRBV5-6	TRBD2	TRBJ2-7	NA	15	TGTGCCAGCAGTAAGCCTAGCGGGTCCTCCTACGAGCAGTACTTC	CASSKPSGSSYEQYF
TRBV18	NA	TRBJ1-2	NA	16	TGTGCCAGCTCAAGCTACGGGGGGGGAGCTAACTATGGCTACACCTTC	CASSSYGGGANYGYTF
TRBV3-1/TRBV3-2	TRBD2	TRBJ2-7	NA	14	TGTGCCAGCAGCCAAGAGTACAGCGGGGGCGAGCAGTACTTC	CASSQEYSGGEQYF
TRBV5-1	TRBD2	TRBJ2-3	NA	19	TGCGCCAGCAGCTCCCTCACAACTAGCGGGGGCCCTAGCACAGATACGCAGTATTTT	CASSSLTTSGGPSTDTQYF
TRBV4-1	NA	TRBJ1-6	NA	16	TGCGCCAGCAGCCAAGGGCTGGGGACTCCGAATTCACCCCTCCACTTT	CASSQGLGTPNSPLHF
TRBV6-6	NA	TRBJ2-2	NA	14	TGTGCCACCTCAACTAGCTCTGGGCCCGGGGAGCTGTTTTTT	CATSTSSGPGELFF
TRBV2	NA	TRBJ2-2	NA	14	TGTGCCAGCAGTGAACGACAAATCACCGGGGAGCTGTTTTTT	CASSERQITGELFF
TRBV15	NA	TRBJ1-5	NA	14	TGTGCCACCAGCAGAGATCGCGCGAATCAGCCCCAGCATTTT	CATSRDRANQPQHF
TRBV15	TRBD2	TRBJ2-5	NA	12	TGTGCCACCAGCCAAGGACTAGCCACCCAGTACTTC	CATSQGLATQYF
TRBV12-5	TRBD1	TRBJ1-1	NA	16	TGTGCTAGTGGCCGAACACAGGGGCGGATGAACACTGAAGCTTTCTTT	CASGRTQGRMNTEAFF
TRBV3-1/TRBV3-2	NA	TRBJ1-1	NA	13	TGTGCCAGCAGCCAAAGGGGCGGCACTGAAGCTTTCTTT	CASSQRGGTEAFF
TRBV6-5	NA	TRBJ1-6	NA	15	TGTGCCAGCAGTTACTCACCAGGGTTAAATTCACCCCTCCACTTT	CASSYSPGLNSPLHF
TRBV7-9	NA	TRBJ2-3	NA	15	TGTGCCAGCAGCCAAACAGGGTTTAGCACAGATACGCAGTATTTT	CASSQTGFSTDTQYF
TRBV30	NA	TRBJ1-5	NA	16	TGTGCCTGGAGCCTCTCCGGCGGGGGCTCCCATCAGCCCCAGCATTTT	CAWSLSGGGSHQPQHF
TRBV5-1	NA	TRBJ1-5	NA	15	TGCGCCAGCAGCTTGGGCGGGTCTAACTATCAGCCCCAGCATTTT	CASSLGGSNYQPQHF
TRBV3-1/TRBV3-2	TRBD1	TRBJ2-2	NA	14	TGTGCCAGCAGCCACGGGACAGCTAACGGGGAGCTGTTTTTT	CASSHGTANGELFF
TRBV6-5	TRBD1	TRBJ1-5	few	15	TGTGCCACCTCCCGTGCGTCCAGGGGGCATCAGCCCCAGCATTTT	CATSRASRGHQPQHF
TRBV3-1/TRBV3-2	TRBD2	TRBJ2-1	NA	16	TGTGCCAGCAGCCCAGTCGGGAGCGGGGGGGCGGGAGAGCAGTTCTTC	CASSPVGSGGAGEQFF
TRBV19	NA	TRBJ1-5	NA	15	TGTGCCAGTAGTATTGAGAGGGGCGGGAGTCAGCCCCAGCATTTT	CASSIERGGSQPQHF
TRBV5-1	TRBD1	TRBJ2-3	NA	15	TGCGCCAGCAGCTTGGAGGGGACAGGCACAGATACGCAGTATTTT	CASSLEGTGTDTQYF
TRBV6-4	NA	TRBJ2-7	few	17	TGTGCCAGCAGTGACTTAAGTCGGGGGAAACCCTCCTACGAGCAGTACTTC	CASSDLSRGKPSYEQYF
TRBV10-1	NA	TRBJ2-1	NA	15	TGCGCCAGCAGTGTGAAGCTTAGCAATCGCAATGAGCAGTTCTTC	CASSVKLSNRNEQFF
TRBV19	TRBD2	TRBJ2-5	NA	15	TGTGCCAGTGAACCTAGCGGGGGCCCGAGGGAGACCCAGTACTTC	CASEPSGGPRETQYF
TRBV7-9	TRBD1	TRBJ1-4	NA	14	TGTGCCAGCAGCTTAGACAGGGGGGATGAAAAACTGTTTTTT	CASSLDRGDEKLFF
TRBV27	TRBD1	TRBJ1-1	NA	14	TGTGCCAGCAGTCCAGCAGGGGGAGGTACTGAAGCTTTCTTT	CASSPAGGGTEAFF
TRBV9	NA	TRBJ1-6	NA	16	TGTGCCAGCAGCGCGGAACCGGGACTTTATAATTCACCCCTCCACTTT	CASSAEPGLYNSPLHF
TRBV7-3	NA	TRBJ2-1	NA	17	TGTGCCAGCAGCTTGGTAAGGAGCACCTCCGAAGACAATGAGCAGTTCTTC	CASSLVRSTSEDNEQFF
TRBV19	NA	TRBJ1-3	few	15	TGTGCGACGACGGTGAGCCACTACTCTGGAAACACCATATATTTT	CATTVSHYSGNTIYF
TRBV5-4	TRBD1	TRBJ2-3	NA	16	TGTGCCAGCAGCTCTTCGAGACAGGGCGGCACAGATACGCAGTATTTT	CASSSSRQGGTDTQYF
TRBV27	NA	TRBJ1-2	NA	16	TGTGCCAGCAGAAGACAGTATGACAGCGTAATCTCTGGCTACACCTTC	CASRRQYDSVISGYTF
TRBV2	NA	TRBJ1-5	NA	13	TGTGCCAGCAAGGCGGATCGAGCCCAGCCCCAGCATTTT	CASKADRAQPQHF